Each of the 17 T cell receptor beta chains below was sequenced from the same sample in a study of cytomegalovirus exposure and HLA in healthy donors (TCRdb year 2017). Libraries were prepared through the immunoSEQ multiplex PCR assay. For the multiplex PCR, a mixture combining 60 forward primers for TCR Vbeta segments and 13 reverse primers for TCR Jbeta segments was used. Not all clones reach the TCRdb copy of this immuneACCESS table, which keeps in-frame sequences only. Checked studies attribute under half of the gap to unresolved V genes and leave the rest unexplained. This sample lists around 93,000 clones; over 60% were detected once. In total, the top ten clones hold 5.5% to 6% of the sample. The sequencing sample was made of PBMCs. These receptors were obtained from a boy younger than 18 in good health and CMV-seropositive.

This sequence joins TRBV30 and TRBJ1-5; perhaps TRBD1 as D (5 bases). Trimming left V 5 bases short and J 6 bases short, with 14 bases between. Germline V gives CDR1 GTSNPN, CDR2 SVGIG (reference sequence). The CDR3 covers 13 residues. CDR3 residues: CAWDTGRGQPQHF. CDR3 sequence (DNA): TGTGCCTGGGACACAGGCAGAGGTCAGCCCCAGCATTTT. Using reference TRBV30 and TRBJ1-5 for the parts outside the CDR3, the full variable domain is SQTIHQWPATLVQPVGSPLSLECTVEGTSNPNLYWYRQAAGRGLQLLFYSVGIGQISSEVPQNLSASRPQDRQFILSSKKLLLSDSGFYLCAWDTGRGQPQHFGDGTRLSIL.

The V call is TRBV4-3, the J call TRBJ2-7; TRBD2 matches 11 bases. Germline CDR1 LGHNA, CDR2 YSLEER. The CDR3 extends over 16 amino acids. Trimming at V came to 3 bases and at J to 3 bases, leaving 7 bases not matched to a gene. The CDR3 region has the DNA TGCGCCAGCAGCCATTCGGCTAGCGGGAGGCACTACGAGCAGTACTTC. This sequence encodes CASSHSASGRHYEQYF.

The V call is TRBV7-3, the J call TRBJ2-1, with 11 positions matching TRBD2. V shed 5 bases, J shed 4 bases, and the junction held 10 bases outside the gene matches. This CDR3 is 17 amino acids long. Germline V lookup: CDR1 SGHTA, CDR2 FQGTGA. The CDR3 sequence: CASSPVAGTSGYNEQFF. The CDR3 region has the DNA TGTGCCAGCAGCCCAGTCGCCGGGACTAGCGGTTACAATGAGCAGTTCTTC.

The genes are TRBV5-1 and TRBJ1-2, with TRBD1 matching over 9 bases. V dropped 0 bases and J dropped 1; count of bases not matched to a gene: 7. The CDR3 covers 17 residues. Germline values: CDR1 SGHRS, CDR2 YFSETQ. CDR3 DNA sequence: TGCGCCAGCAGCTTGGCAGGGACAGGGACATTTAACTATGGCTACACCTTC. It is translated as CASSLAGTGTFNYGYTF.

The chain carries TRBV27 and TRBJ2-3, with TRBD1 matching 9 bases. The CDR3 is 17 amino acids. Germline V lookup: CDR1 MNHEY, CDR2 SMNVEV (reference sequence). Germline trimming cut 1 base from V and 4 bases from J; bases unmatched to any gene: 9. DNA for the CDR3: TGTGCCAGCAGTTTATTTCTCGGGACAGGGAAGGCAGATACGCAGTATTTT. This translates into CASSLFLGTGKADTQYF.

This clone was counted only a few times. This sequence joins TRBV12-5 and TRBJ1-2, with D unresolved. Trimming removed 4 bases at V and 5 bases at J, with 5 bases between. In germline, CDR1 is LGHNT, CDR2 FRNRAP. The CDR3 is 11 residues long. As DNA, the CDR3 is TGTGCTAGTGGTTCCTCGTATGGCTACACCTTC. This translates into CASGSSYGYTF. Combining the CDR3 with reference TRBV12-5 and TRBJ1-2 gives the whole variable domain DARVTQTPRHKVTEMGQEVTMRCQPILGHNTVFWYRQTMMQGLELLAYFRNRAPLDDSGMPKDRFSAEMPDATLATLKIQPSEPRDSAVYFCASGSSYGYTFGSGTRLTVV.

The chain carries TRBV19 and TRBJ2-6, with TRBD1 as a possible D gene (6 bases). This CDR3 has 18 residues. The germline CDR1 and CDR2 sequences are LNHDA and SQIVND (reference sequence). V lost 4 bases to trimming and J lost 3 bases, with 19 bases between them. This CDR3 reads CASSRQRQGLYGANVLTF. The CDR3, as DNA: TGTGCCAGTAGTAGGCAACGGCAGGGGCTATATGGGGCCAACGTCCTGACTTTC. Using reference TRBV19 and TRBJ2-6 for the parts outside the CDR3, the full variable domain is DGGITQSPKYLFRKEGQNVTLSCEQNLNHDAMYWYRQDPGQGLRLIYYSQIVNDFQKGDIAEGYSVSREKKESFPLTVTSAQKNPTAFYLCASSRQRQGLYGANVLTFGAGSRLTVL.

V gene TRBV7-9 combines with J gene TRBJ2-3; 10 bases match TRBD1. The CDR3 extends over 15 amino acids. V was clipped by 4 bases and J by 4 bases; unmatched bases: 5. The germline V gene encodes CDR1 SEHNR and CDR2 FQNEAQ (reference sequence). The CDR3 sequence: CASSSDRGAADTQYF. The CDR3 DNA follows: TGTGCCAGCAGCTCGGACAGGGGGGCCGCAGATACGCAGTATTTT.

The chain recombines TRBV5-1 with TRBJ1-1; 10 bases are a match to TRBD1. The ends lost 2 bases at V and 5 bases at J; junction bases unmatched: 9. The CDR3 sequence is 16 residues long. Germline CDR1 SGHRS, CDR2 YFSETQ. The CDR3 bases are TGCGCCAGCAGCTTCCCGGGACAGGGGCTGGGAACTGAAGCTTTCTTT. This sequence encodes CASSFPGQGLGTEAFF. The variable domain in full, completed from reference TRBV5-1 and TRBJ1-1, reads KAGVTQTPRYLIKTRGQQVTLSCSPISGHRSVSWYQQTPGQGLQFLFEYFSETQRNKGNFPGRFSGRQFSNSRSEMNVSTLELGDSALYLCASSFPGQGLGTEAFFGQGTRLTVV.

For the CDR3, the DNA is TGTGCCAGCAGCTTATTACAGGAATATGGCTACACCTTC. It specifies CASSLLQEYGYTF. The rearrangement uses TRBV5-6 and TRBJ1-2; weak D call: TRBD1 (5 bases). The CDR3 is made up of 13 amino acids. Trimming pared 2 bases from V and 5 bases from J, leaving 10 bases between. CDR1 is SGHDT, CDR2 YYEEEE, per germline.

V and J are TRBV5-1 and TRBJ2-3, with D unclear. V gave up 0 bases and J gave up 2 bases, with 13 bases separating them. The germline V gene has CDR1 SGHRS and CDR2 YFSETQ. The CDR3 runs to 16 residues. CDR3 DNA: TGCGCCAGCAGCTTGGCGGTTAGCCGGTACACAGATACGCAGTATTTT. Protein: CASSLAVSRYTDTQYF.

This chain links TRBV7-9 with TRBJ2-1; 8 bases match TRBD2. Losses at the gene ends were 0 bases for V and 4 bases for J; bases not matched to a gene: 5. CDR3 length equals 16 residues. Germline loops: CDR1 SEHNR, CDR2 FQNEAQ (reference sequence). The CDR3 region is CASSLARGLGYNEQFF. The CDR3 DNA reads as TGTGCCAGCAGCTTAGCGCGGGGACTAGGTTACAATGAGCAGTTCTTC.

The chain joins TRBV5-4 to TRBJ2-1, with 7 bases lining up with TRBD1. Per the germline V gene, CDR1 is SGHNT and CDR2 is YYREEE (reference sequence). This CDR3 spans 15 amino acids. The V segment lost 0 bases and the J segment 3 bases; nucleotides outside the gene matches: 3. The CDR3 loop reads CASSLGQGHYNEQFF. As DNA, the CDR3 is TGTGCCAGCAGCTTGGGACAGGGCCACTACAATGAGCAGTTCTTC.

Here the CDR3 reads CAWSSTGGTEAFF. The CDR3 region has the DNA TGTGCCTGGAGTTCAACAGGGGGCACTGAAGCTTTCTTT. V usage is TRBV30 and J usage is TRBJ1-1; 8 nucleotides agree with TRBD1. The CDR3 covers 13 residues. Germline CDR1 GTSNPN, CDR2 SVGIG (reference sequence). With 2 bases clipped from V and 4 bases from J, the junction kept 3 bases outside the gene matches. The entire variable domain, with the rest obtained from reference TRBV30 and TRBJ1-1, is as follows: SQTIHQWPATLVQPVGSPLSLECTVEGTSNPNLYWYRQAAGRGLQLLFYSVGIGQISSEVPQNLSASRPQDRQFILSSKKLLLSDSGFYLCAWSSTGGTEAFFGQGTRLTVV.

This sequence joins TRBV14 and TRBJ1-1; the D gene is possibly TRBD1 (5 bases). Per germline, CDR1 SGHDN and CDR2 FVKESK. Trimming pared 3 bases from V and 5 bases from J, leaving 10 bases between. The length of the CDR3 is 13 residues. CDR3 nucleotide sequence: TGTGCCAGCAGCCAGCCAGGGTGGACTGAAGCTTTCTTT. Its protein is CASSQPGWTEAFF.

The chain uses TRBV29-1 and TRBJ1-1, with 7 bases fitting TRBD1. The J segment lost 4 bases and the V segment lost 2 bases, leaving 13 bases of the junction unmatched. This CDR3 region has 16 residues. The germline V gene has CDR1 SQVTM and CDR2 ANQGSEA. Here the CDR3 DNA reads TGCAGCGTTGAAAGGGTCGACAGGGTGGATAGCACTGAAGCTTTCTTT. It specifies CSVERVDRVDSTEAFF.

V and J are TRBV18 and TRBJ1-4; the D is unclear. V was pared by 3 bases and J by 5 bases, with 13 bases between. The CDR3 covers 15 residues. Looked up from germline, CDR1 is KGHSH and CDR2 is LQKENI. The CDR3 nucleotides are TGTGCCAGCTCACCGCGTTTGACGGAGAATGAAAAACTGTTTTTT. As protein: CASSPRLTENEKLFF.